The entry below gives a single TCR beta chain sequence along with its context. The data stem from a study of blood T cell repertoires in COVID-19. Overall study: The study drew acute and convalescent COVID-19 samples from the United States, Italy and Spain.

Original data processing: Reference gene primers were amplified, and this amplification served to estimate nucleated cell counts. Some clones are missing from TCRdb's copy, which holds only in-frame ones; the method was immunoSEQ multiplex PCR. V and J calls and clone size are as listed in that table; D and trimming were resolved from the DNA. The sample consists of around 120,000 clones, less than 90% of them appearing once. Germline CDR1 is LGHNT and CDR2 is FRNRAP. CDR3 size: 15 residues. J lost 5 bases, V lost 2 bases, and 5 bases had no gene match. Source material: peripheral blood. The chain joins TRBV12-5 to TRBJ1-5, with 8 bases identical to TRBD1. This clonotype originated in a man older than 75 with acute or convalescent COVID-19. DNA for the CDR3: TGTGCTAGTGGTTTGACGTCAGGGGGCCATCAGCCCCAGCATTTT. Protein sequence: CASGLTSGGHQPQHF. The full variable domain, with the rest looked up from reference TRBV12-5 and TRBJ1-5, is DARVTQTPRHKVTEMGQEVTMRCQPILGHNTVFWYRQTMMQGLELLAYFRNRAPLDDSGMPKDRFSAEMPDATLATLKIQPSEPRDSAVYFCASGLTSGGHQPQHFGDGTRLSIL.